This record looks at one T cell receptor (beta chain) sequence and its context. Adults between about 18 and 95 years of age took part from more than 20 US areas. Those designated as exposed participants met a COVID-19 case within 2 weeks before study entry. The data were obtained in a study of blood T cell repertoires in COVID-19. Study as a whole: The analysed material was cDNA or gDNA that came from T cells, B-cell-depleted T cells, or PBMCs.

Methods used by the authors: Amplification of reference gene primers provided the estimated nucleated cell counts. Method: immunoSEQ multiplex PCR; TCRdb's copy keeps in-frame clones and lacks some. V and J calls plus clone size are reproduced from that table; the DNA served to infer D and trimming. The sample comprises 200,000 to 250,000 clones, 88% of which are singletons, and approximately 3.7% rests with the top ten. CDR3 length equals 13 residues. V dropped 0 bases and J dropped 7 bases, with 7 bases sitting between them. Germline V gene data show CDR1 as MNHEY and CDR2 as SMNVEV (reference sequence).

Sequencing used PBMCs or T cells enriched from blood (not recorded which). The sequence was obtained from a woman in her thirties who had been exposed to COVID-19. The V gene is TRBV27, the J gene TRBJ1-5; the D is unclear. CDR3 loop: CASSLSGGQPQHF. CDR3 bases: TGTGCCAGCAGTTTATCGGGAGGGCAGCCCCAGCATTTT.